This TCR beta chain was recovered during a study of blood T cell repertoires in COVID-19 (dated by TCRdb to 2020 to 2021). For the study in its entirety: Collaborator samples came from the United States, Italy and Spain and covered acute and convalescent phases of COVID-19. The material from the prospective study consisted of cDNA or gDNA derived from T cells, B-cell-depleted T cells, or PBMCs. Subjects who had been exposed to COVID-19, were actively infected with it, or had recovered from it provided the deeply sampled blood TCRbeta repertoires that made up the dataset. A freely available public database, intended as a resource for researchers studying the immune response to SARS-CoV-2, is where the repertoires were released. The samples were drawn from two sources: the first 160 participants of the ongoing ImmuneRACE study, and approximately 1,300 subjects contributed by 6 global collaborators. Sample metadata almost always included a de-identified subject ID, COVID-19 status, age in years and sex. HLA class I and class II types, where available, came from metadata supplied by the sample provider rather than from assay-based typing.

Overall study results and their limits: How much clinical and demographic metadata was included differed by source and by participant, and the metadata was provided uncurated.

On this clone itself: Its antigen remains undetermined. No per-base quality is available; no much larger clone lies one base away.

Whole blood was collected in K2EDTA tubes by collaborating institutions according to the institutions' own protocols. For TCRbeta analysis, collaborator samples were shipped as frozen whole blood, as isolated PBMCs, or as DNA extracted from either sample type. TCRbeta CDR3 regions were amplified from genomic DNA by means of the immunoSEQ Assay, a bias-controlled multiplex PCR. For the original study's pipeline: Within the assay, amplification of reference gene primers was used to estimate how many nucleated cells each sample contained. To quantify the absolute abundance of each unique TCRbeta CDR3 rearrangement, sequence reads were collapsed and filtered. For each sample, productive Simpson clonality was calculated by taking the square root of Simpson's diversity index across productive rearrangements. Not all clones reach the TCRdb copy of this immuneACCESS table, which keeps in-frame sequences only. Checked studies attribute under half of the gap to unresolved V genes and leave the rest unexplained. The V and J calls and the clone size are those of that table, but D and trimming were determined from the DNA. Recorded for this sample are roughly 200,000 clones; more than 70% of them occurred a single time. In total, the top ten clones hold roughly 8.2% of the sample.

Its CDR3 holds 13 amino acids, cysteine through phenylalanine. Only CDR3 DNA is held: 39 bases, read in frame from base 1. In the germline V gene, CDR1 corresponds to SNHLY and CDR2 to FYNNEI. Trimming accounts for 8 bases at V and 8 bases at J, while the number of junction bases matched to no gene is 9. The specimen sequenced was peripheral blood. This TCR was sampled from a woman aged 60-75 years with acute or convalescent COVID-19. The receptor chain draws on TRBV2 and TRBJ2-4; 7 of the junction bases match TRBD2. Here the CDR3 is given as CASLWTRGDIQYF. The DNA reads TGTGCCAGCTTATGGACTAGAGGTGACATTCAGTACTTC.